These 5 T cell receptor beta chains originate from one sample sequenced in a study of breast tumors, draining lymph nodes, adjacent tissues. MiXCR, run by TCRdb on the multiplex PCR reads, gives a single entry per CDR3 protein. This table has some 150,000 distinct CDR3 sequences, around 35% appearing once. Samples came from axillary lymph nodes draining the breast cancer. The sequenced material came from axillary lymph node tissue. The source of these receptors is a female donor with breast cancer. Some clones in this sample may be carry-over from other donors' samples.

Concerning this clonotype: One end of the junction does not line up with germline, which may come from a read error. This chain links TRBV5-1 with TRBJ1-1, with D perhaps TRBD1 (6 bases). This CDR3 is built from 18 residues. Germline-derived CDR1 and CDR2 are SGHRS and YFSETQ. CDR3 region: CAGSLGPGTQNMNTEAFF. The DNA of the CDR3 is TGCGCCGGCAGCTTAGGCCCAGGGACACAAAACATGAACACTGAAGCTTTCTTT.

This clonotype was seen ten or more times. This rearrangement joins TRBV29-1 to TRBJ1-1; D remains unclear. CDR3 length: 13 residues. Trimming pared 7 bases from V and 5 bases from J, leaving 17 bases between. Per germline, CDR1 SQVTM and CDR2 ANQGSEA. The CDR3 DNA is TGCAGCGCCCCGGGCCCTGGTGGAACTGAAGCTTTCTTT. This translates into CSAPGPGGTEAFF.

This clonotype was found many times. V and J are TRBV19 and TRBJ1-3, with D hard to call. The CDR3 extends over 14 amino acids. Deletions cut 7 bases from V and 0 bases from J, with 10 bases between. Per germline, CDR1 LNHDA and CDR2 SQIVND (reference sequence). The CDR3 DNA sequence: TGTGCCAGTAACCGGCAAAGCTCTGGAAACACCATATATTTT. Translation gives CASNRQSSGNTIYF.

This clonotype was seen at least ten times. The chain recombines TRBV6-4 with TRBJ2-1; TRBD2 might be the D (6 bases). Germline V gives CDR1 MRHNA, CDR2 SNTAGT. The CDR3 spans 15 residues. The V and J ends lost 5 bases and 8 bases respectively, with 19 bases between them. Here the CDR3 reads CASSHSLEGLYEQFF. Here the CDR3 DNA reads TGTGCCAGCAGTCATAGCCTGGAGGGTCTGTATGAGCAGTTCTTC.

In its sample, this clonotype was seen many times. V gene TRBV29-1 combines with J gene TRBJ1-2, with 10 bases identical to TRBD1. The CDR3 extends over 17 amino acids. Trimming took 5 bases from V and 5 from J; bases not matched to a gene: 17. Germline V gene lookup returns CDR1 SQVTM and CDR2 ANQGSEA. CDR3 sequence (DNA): TGCAGCGTTTCCCCTCTACCGGGACAGGGGCAAAATTATGGCTACACCTTC. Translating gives CSVSPLPGQGQNYGYTF.